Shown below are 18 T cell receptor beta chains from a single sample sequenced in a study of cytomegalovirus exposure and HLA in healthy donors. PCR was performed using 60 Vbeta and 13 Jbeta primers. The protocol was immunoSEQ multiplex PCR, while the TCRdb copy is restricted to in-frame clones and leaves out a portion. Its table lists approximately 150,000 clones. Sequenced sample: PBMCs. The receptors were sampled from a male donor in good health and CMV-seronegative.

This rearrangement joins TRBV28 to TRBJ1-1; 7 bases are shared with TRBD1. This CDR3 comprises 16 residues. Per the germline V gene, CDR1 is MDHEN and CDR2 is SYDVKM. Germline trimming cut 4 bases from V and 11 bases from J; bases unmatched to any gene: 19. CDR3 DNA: TGTGCCAGCAGTTCCGGGACAGCGACCAGGCGCGCGATGGCTTTCTTT. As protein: CASSSGTATRRAMAFF.

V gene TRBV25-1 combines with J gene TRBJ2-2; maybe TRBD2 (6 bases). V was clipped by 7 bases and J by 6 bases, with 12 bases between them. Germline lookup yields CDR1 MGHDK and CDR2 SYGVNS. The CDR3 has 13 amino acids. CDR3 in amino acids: CASNGRGAGELFF. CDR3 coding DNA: TGTGCCAGCAACGGGAGAGGCGCCGGGGAGCTGTTTTTT.

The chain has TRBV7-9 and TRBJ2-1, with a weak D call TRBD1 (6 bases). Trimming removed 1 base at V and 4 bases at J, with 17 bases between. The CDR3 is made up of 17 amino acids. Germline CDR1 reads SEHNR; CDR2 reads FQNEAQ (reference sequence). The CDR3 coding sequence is TGTGCCAGCAGCTTAGATGGTAGGCTGACAGGTTACAATGAGCAGTTCTTC. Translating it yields CASSLDGRLTGYNEQFF.

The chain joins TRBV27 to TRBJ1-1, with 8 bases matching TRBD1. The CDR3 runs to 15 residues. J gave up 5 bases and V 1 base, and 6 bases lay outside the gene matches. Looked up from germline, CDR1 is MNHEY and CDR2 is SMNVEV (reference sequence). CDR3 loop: CASSLYQTGETEAFF. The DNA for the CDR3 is TGTGCCAGCAGTTTATATCAGACAGGGGAGACTGAAGCTTTCTTT.

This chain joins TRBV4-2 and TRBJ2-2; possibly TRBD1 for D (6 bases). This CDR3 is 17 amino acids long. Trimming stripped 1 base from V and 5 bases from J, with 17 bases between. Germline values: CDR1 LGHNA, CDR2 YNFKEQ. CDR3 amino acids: CASSQGAAQGGTGELFF. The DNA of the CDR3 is TGTGCCAGCAGCCAAGGTGCGGCACAGGGCGGGACCGGGGAGCTGTTTTTT.

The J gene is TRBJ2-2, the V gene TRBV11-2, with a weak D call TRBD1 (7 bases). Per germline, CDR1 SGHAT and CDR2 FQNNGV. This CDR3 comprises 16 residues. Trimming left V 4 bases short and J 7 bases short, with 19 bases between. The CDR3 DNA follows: TGTGCCAGCAGCTCAATGGAGACAGGGAGGATCGGGGAGCTGTTTTTT. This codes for CASSSMETGRIGELFF.

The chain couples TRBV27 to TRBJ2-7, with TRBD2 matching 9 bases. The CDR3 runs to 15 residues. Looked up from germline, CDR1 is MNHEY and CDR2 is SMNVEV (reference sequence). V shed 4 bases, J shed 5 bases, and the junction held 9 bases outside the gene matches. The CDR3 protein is CASSSLREGLHEQYF. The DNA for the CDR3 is TGTGCCAGCAGTTCGTTGCGGGAGGGCCTCCACGAGCAGTACTTC.

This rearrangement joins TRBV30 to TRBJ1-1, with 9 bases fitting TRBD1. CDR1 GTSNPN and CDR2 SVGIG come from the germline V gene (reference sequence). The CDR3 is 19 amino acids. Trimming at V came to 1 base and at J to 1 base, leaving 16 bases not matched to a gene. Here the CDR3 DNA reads TGTGCCTGGAGTGCAAAGGCCCCTCGGGACAGGGTTCGGAACACTGAAGCTTTCTTT. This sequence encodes CAWSAKAPRDRVRNTEAFF.

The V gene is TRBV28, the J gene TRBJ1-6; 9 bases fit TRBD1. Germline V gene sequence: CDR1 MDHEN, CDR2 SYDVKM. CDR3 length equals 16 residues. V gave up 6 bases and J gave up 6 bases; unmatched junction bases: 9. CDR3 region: CASSAPDRGGNSPLHF. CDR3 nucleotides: TGTGCCAGCAGCGCGCCGGACAGGGGAGGTAATTCACCCCTCCACTTT.

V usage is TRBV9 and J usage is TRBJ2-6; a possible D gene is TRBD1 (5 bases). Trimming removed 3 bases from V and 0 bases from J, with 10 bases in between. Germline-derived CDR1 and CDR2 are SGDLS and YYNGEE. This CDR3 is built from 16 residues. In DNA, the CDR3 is TGTGCCAGCAGCGGCCGCAGGGTCTCTGGGGCCAACGTCCTGACTTTC. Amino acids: CASSGRRVSGANVLTF.

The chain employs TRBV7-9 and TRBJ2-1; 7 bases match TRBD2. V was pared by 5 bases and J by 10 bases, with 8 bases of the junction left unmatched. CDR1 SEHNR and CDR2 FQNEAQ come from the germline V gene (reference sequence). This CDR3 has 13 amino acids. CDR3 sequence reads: CASSPGGPREQFF. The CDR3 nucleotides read TGTGCCAGCAGCCCGGGAGGCCCCAGGGAGCAGTTCTTC.

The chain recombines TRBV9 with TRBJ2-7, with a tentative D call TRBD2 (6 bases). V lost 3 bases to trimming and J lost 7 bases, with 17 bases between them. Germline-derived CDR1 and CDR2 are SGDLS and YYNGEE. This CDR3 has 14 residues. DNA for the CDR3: TGTGCCAGCAGCGGGGGGGACCTACTACTTGAGCAGTACTTC. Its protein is CASSGGDLLLEQYF.

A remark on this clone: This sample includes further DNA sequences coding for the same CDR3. The CDR3 region is CASSPLGQGGTEAFF. As DNA, the CDR3 is TGTGCCAGCAGCCCCCTTGGACAGGGTGGTACTGAAGCTTTCTTT. This rearrangement joins TRBV9 to TRBJ1-1; TRBD1 aligns across 8 bases. Germline V lookup: CDR1 SGDLS, CDR2 YYNGEE. Trimming removed 4 bases from V and 5 bases from J; junction bases left unmatched: 10. This CDR3 contains 15 residues.

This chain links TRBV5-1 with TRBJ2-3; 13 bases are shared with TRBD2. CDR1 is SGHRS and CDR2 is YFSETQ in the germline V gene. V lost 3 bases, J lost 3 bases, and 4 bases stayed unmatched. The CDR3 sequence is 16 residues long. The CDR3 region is CASSSGLAGVTDTQYF. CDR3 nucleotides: TGCGCCAGCAGCTCTGGACTAGCGGGGGTTACAGATACGCAGTATTTT.

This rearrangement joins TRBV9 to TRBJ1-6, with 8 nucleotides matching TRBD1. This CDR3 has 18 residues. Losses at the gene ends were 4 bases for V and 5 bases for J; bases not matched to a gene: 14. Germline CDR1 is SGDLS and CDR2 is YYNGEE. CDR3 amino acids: CASSRGTGGTGNNSPLHF. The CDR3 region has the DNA TGTGCCAGCAGCCGAGGGACAGGCGGAACGGGCAATAATTCACCCCTCCACTTT.

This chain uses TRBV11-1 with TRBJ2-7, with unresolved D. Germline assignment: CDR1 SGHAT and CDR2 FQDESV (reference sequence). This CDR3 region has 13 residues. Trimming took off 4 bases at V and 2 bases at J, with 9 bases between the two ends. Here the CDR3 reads CASSSRDPYEQYF. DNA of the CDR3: TGTGCCAGCAGCTCCCGAGATCCCTACGAGCAGTACTTC.

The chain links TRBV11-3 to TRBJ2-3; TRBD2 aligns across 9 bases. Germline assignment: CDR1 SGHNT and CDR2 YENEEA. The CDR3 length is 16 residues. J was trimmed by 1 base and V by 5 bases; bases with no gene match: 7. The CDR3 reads CASSQRLAEGTDTQYF. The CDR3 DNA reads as TGTGCCAGCAGCCAAAGACTAGCGGAGGGCACAGATACGCAGTATTTT. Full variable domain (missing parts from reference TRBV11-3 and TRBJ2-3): EAGVVQSPRYKIIEKKQPVAFWCNPISGHNTLYWYLQNLGQGPELLIRYENEEAVDDSQLPKDRFSAERLKGVDSTLKIQPAELGDSAVYLCASSQRLAEGTDTQYFGPGTRLTVL.

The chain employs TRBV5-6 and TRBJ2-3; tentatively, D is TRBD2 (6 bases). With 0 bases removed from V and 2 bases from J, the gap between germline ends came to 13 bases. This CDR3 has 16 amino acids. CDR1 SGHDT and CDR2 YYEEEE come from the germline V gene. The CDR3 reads CASSLVVAEITDTQYF. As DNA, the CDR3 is TGTGCCAGCAGCTTGGTGGTAGCGGAGATCACAGATACGCAGTATTTT. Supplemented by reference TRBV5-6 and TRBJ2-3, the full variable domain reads DAGVTQSPTHLIKTRGQQVTLRCSPKSGHDTVSWYQQALGQGPQFIFQYYEEEERQRGNFPDRFSGHQFPNYSSELNVNALLLGDSALYLCASSLVVAEITDTQYFGPGTRLTVL.